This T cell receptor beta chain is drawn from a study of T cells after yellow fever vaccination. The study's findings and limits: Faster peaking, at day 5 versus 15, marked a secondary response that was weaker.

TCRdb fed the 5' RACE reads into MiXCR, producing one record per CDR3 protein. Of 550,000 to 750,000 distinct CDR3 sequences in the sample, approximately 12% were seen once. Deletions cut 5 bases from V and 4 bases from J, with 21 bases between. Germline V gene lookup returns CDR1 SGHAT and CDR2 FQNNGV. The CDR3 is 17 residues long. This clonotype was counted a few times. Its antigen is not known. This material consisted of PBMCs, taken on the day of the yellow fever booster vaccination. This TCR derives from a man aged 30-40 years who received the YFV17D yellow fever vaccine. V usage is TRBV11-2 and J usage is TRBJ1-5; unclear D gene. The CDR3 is CASSIDPEGIDNQPQHF. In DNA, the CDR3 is TGTGCCAGCAGCATTGATCCAGAGGGCATCGATAATCAGCCCCAGCATTTT.